Included here is one T cell receptor (beta chain) sequence, with context. These data are taken from a study of blood T cell repertoires in COVID-19. Study context: The analysed material was cDNA or gDNA that came from T cells, B-cell-depleted T cells, or PBMCs.

From germline, CDR1 is MNHEY and CDR2 SVGAGI. This CDR3 is 13 amino acids long. Trimming pared 8 bases from V and 2 bases from J, leaving 13 bases between. Participants were aged roughly 18 to 89 years, lived in about two dozen US areas, and enrolled virtually. Cohort 3 recovery required two negative PCRs, clearance, or symptom resolution. Original processing notes: Amplification of reference gene primers provided the estimated nucleated cell counts. The table came from immunoSEQ multiplex PCR; TCRdb's copy has only in-frame clones and leaves some out. That table furnishes V, J and clone size, whereas the DNA furnished D and trimming. The repertoire holds about 250,000 clones, 65% to 90% seen once, with around 1.7% in the top ten.

The gene calls are TRBV6-5 and TRBJ2-7; D is unresolved. The sequencing sample was made of PBMCs or T cells enriched from blood (not recorded which). This TCR derives from a middle-aged man who had recovered from COVID-19. Written as DNA, the CDR3 is TGTGCCAGCTCACGGCGAAGCGCCTACGAGCAGTACTTC. As protein: CASSRRSAYEQYF.